The clone carrying this T cell receptor (beta chain) was found a few times. The record originates from a study of blood T cells in healthy people across ages. Next came a second PCR, run for roughly 6 to 11 cycles, which used a sample-barcoded 5' primer along with a J-beta primer mix. TCRdb itself ran the 5' RACE reads through MiXCR, one entry per CDR3 protein. The sample holds over 1,500,000 distinct CDR3 sequences, roughly 52% seen once. J lost 8 bases, V lost 0 bases, and 2 bases had no gene match. The CDR3 is 16 amino acids. Germline values: CDR1 SGDLS, CDR2 YYNGEE. The chain carries TRBV9 and TRBJ2-1, with 16 bases aligning to TRBD2. Sequencing was carried out using blood. This receptor was identified in a woman between 40 and 50 years old in good health. In nucleotides, the CDR3 is TGTGCCAGCAGCGTAGCGGGACTAGCGGGGGGGCATGAGCAGTTCTTC. Its translation: CASSVAGLAGGHEQFF.